A single sample gave rise to the 22 T cell receptor beta chains below, sequenced in a study of T cell responses to AZD1222 COVID-19 vaccine. TCRdb's copy holds only in-frame clones and misses some; the assay was immunoSEQ multiplex PCR. The sample gives about 140,000 clones, 80% to 90% of which show up once; more than 1.5% is in the top ten. Sequencing was performed on peripheral blood, taken on day 0 of AZD1222 vaccination. The receptor source for this set is an adult in good health.

The gene calls are TRBV7-8 and TRBJ2-5; D gene unclear. V lost 1 base and J lost 4, with 4 bases in between. The germline V gene encodes CDR1 SGHVS and CDR2 FQNEAQ. CDR3 length equals 12 residues. Here the CDR3 reads CASSLVGETQYF. CDR3 DNA: TGTGCCAGCAGCTTAGTCGGAGAGACCCAGTACTTC.

The V and J genes are TRBV15 and TRBJ2-5, with unresolved D. Trimming removed 3 bases from V and 1 base from J, with 18 bases in between. Germline CDR1 LNHNV, CDR2 YYDKDF (reference sequence). The CDR3 consists of 17 residues. CDR3 in DNA: TGTGCCACCAGCAGGGTAGGGTCTCCCACAATCCAAGAGACCCAGTACTTC. Translation: CATSRVGSPTIQETQYF.

This chain links TRBV11-2 with TRBJ1-2, with D unclear. This CDR3 spans 17 amino acids. CDR1 is SGHAT, CDR2 FQNNGV, per germline. The germline V and J ends were trimmed by 4 bases and 6 bases, with 24 bases remaining between them. The CDR3 DNA is TGTGCCAGCAGCTCCCTAAGGACCGAATCCGCTTCGGATGGCTACACCTTC. It translates to CASSSLRTESASDGYTF.

The chain recombines TRBV2 with TRBJ1-2; D possibly corresponds to TRBD1 (5 bases). Germline assignment: CDR1 SNHLY and CDR2 FYNNEI. Trimming stripped 7 bases from V and 1 base from J, with 16 bases between. This CDR3 spans 15 amino acids. As DNA, the CDR3 is TGTGCCAGCAAAGGTTGGGACCTAATTAACTATGGCTACACCTTC. It encodes CASKGWDLINYGYTF.

This rearrangement joins TRBV30 to TRBJ2-3; the match to TRBD2 covers 12 bases. Trimming removed 2 bases from V and 8 bases from J; junction bases left unmatched: 2. Germline lookup yields CDR1 GTSNPN and CDR2 SVGIG (reference sequence). The CDR3 covers 13 residues. CDR3 protein: CAWSLAGGSTQYF. The CDR3 bases are TGTGCCTGGAGTCTAGCGGGGGGGTCTACGCAGTATTTT.

V usage is TRBV10-3 and J usage is TRBJ1-1; TRBD1 might be the D (6 bases). This CDR3 contains 17 residues. V was shortened by 0 bases and J by 7 bases, with 21 bases between the two germline ends. Germline-derived CDR1 and CDR2 are ENHRY and SYGVKD. This chain's CDR3 is CAISESRVDRQVDEAFF. CDR3 nucleotides: TGTGCCATCAGTGAGTCGAGGGTAGACAGACAGGTAGATGAAGCTTTCTTT.

The chain recombines TRBV28 with TRBJ1-2; no definite D call. V dropped 8 bases and J dropped 7 bases, with 14 bases sitting between them. Germline CDR1 MDHEN, CDR2 SYDVKM. This CDR3 is built from 12 residues. The CDR3 region has the DNA TGTGCCAGCGTCGCAGGAACACTTGGCTACACCTTC. Protein sequence: CASVAGTLGYTF.

The chain carries TRBV19 and TRBJ1-2, with D tentatively TRBD1 (5 bases). V lost 6 bases and J 4 bases, leaving 9 bases between the germline ends. This CDR3 has 12 residues. CDR1 is LNHDA, CDR2 SQIVND, per germline (reference sequence). The CDR3 DNA sequence: TGTGCCAGTAGGGAGGGGACCTATGGCTACACCTTC. Its translation: CASREGTYGYTF.

The chain's CDR3 is CASSGSLGVTSTDTQYF. The CDR3, as DNA: TGCGCCAGCAGCGGGTCTCTGGGGGTAACTAGCACAGATACGCAGTATTTT. The chain uses TRBV5-1 and TRBJ2-3; D possibly uses TRBD1 or TRBD2 (5 bases each). Between the trimmed V and J ends, which lost 4 bases and 0 bases, there was a span of 18 bases. The length of the CDR3 is 17 residues. Germline values: CDR1 SGHRS, CDR2 YFSETQ.

V gene TRBV5-1 combines with J gene TRBJ2-7; 9 bases are a match to TRBD2. CDR1 SGHRS and CDR2 YFSETQ come from the germline V gene. V shed 2 bases, J shed 1 base, and the junction held 4 bases outside the gene matches. CDR3 length: 15 amino acids. CDR3 sequence: CASSFTLAGSYEQYF. The CDR3 DNA reads TGCGCCAGCAGCTTCACGCTAGCGGGATCCTACGAGCAGTACTTC.

V gene TRBV10-3 combines with J gene TRBJ2-4; the D gene is possibly TRBD1 (6 bases). Germline V lookup: CDR1 ENHRY, CDR2 SYGVKD. V was shortened by 6 bases and J by 0 bases, with 12 bases between the two germline ends. This CDR3 region has 15 residues. The DNA of the CDR3 is TGTGCCATCAGCACCACAGGGTTAGCCAAAAACATTCAGTACTTC. Protein sequence: CAISTTGLAKNIQYF.

The rearrangement links TRBV28 to TRBJ1-6; D unresolved. Trimming took off 5 bases at V and 6 bases at J, with 14 bases between the two ends. The germline gives CDR1 MDHEN, CDR2 SYDVKM. CDR3 size: 15 residues. The CDR3 sequence: CASSQRYSTNSPLHF. The DNA of the CDR3 is TGTGCCAGCAGTCAGCGTTACTCAACTAATTCACCCCTCCACTTT. The complete variable domain, with remaining parts taken from reference TRBV28 and TRBJ1-6, reads DVKVTQSSRYLVKRTGEKVFLECVQDMDHENMFWYRQDPGLGLRLIYFSYDVKMKEKGDIPEGYSVSREKKERFSLILESASTNQTSMYLCASSQRYSTNSPLHFGNGTRLTVT.

This chain links TRBV29-1 with TRBJ2-1; 9 bases match TRBD2. J gave up 6 bases and V 3 bases, and 6 bases lay outside the gene matches. This CDR3 is 14 amino acids long. Germline V gene sequence: CDR1 SQVTM, CDR2 ANQGSEA. CDR3 in amino acids: CSVEGRGGLNEQFF. Here the CDR3 DNA reads TGCAGCGTTGAGGGGCGGGGGGGCCTCAATGAGCAGTTCTTC.

V and J are TRBV27 and TRBJ2-1, with D perhaps matching TRBD1 (5 bases). CDR1 MNHEY and CDR2 SMNVEV come from the germline V gene (reference sequence). V dropped 6 bases and J dropped 5 bases, with 14 bases sitting between them. This CDR3 has 14 residues. This CDR3 reads CASRVGLLNNEQFF. The CDR3 DNA reads as TGTGCCAGCAGGGTGGGGCTCCTTAACAATGAGCAGTTCTTC.

The J gene is TRBJ1-2, the V gene TRBV20-1; 8 bases fit TRBD1. The CDR3 is made up of 11 amino acids. Germline CDR1 is DFQATT and CDR2 is SNEGSKA (reference sequence). The V segment lost 3 bases and the J segment 8 bases; nucleotides outside the gene matches: 2. CDR3 DNA: TGCAGTGCTAGGGCAGGGGGCGGCTACACCTTC. Protein: CSARAGGGYTF.

The rearrangement links TRBV13 to TRBJ2-7; D not certain. The CDR3 spans 13 residues. Per germline, CDR1 PRHDT and CDR2 FYEKMQ (reference sequence). V dropped 4 bases and J dropped 2 bases, with 9 bases sitting between them. The CDR3 loop is CASSYGPTYEQYF. DNA of the CDR3: TGTGCCAGCAGCTACGGACCAACCTACGAGCAGTACTTC.

The V call is TRBV5-1, the J call TRBJ1-4; 9 positions agree with TRBD1. J lost 8 bases, V lost 0 bases, and 5 bases had no gene match. The CDR3 has 15 residues. Germline loops: CDR1 SGHRS, CDR2 YFSETQ. The CDR3 sequence is CASSLAGQGGEKLFF. DNA of the CDR3: TGCGCCAGCAGCTTGGCGGGACAGGGAGGAGAAAAACTGTTTTTT.

This sequence joins TRBV2 and TRBJ1-6, with TRBD1 matching 9 bases. The CDR3 extends over 17 amino acids. With V trimmed by 2 bases and J by 9 bases, 11 bases remained unmatched. Germline assignment: CDR1 SNHLY and CDR2 FYNNEI. CDR3 region: CASSESGQGGFGSPLHF. CDR3 coding DNA: TGTGCCAGCAGTGAATCGGGACAGGGAGGATTCGGTTCACCCCTCCACTTT.

The V call is TRBV18, the J call TRBJ1-1, with 7 bases matching TRBD1. CDR1 is KGHSH, CDR2 LQKENI, per germline. This CDR3 is built from 15 residues. The trim removed 2 bases at V and 0 bases at J, leaving 3 bases unmatched. The CDR3 sequence: CASSPRQGMNTEAFF. For the CDR3, the DNA is TGTGCCAGCTCACCAAGACAGGGAATGAACACTGAAGCTTTCTTT. Using reference TRBV18 and TRBJ1-1 for the parts outside the CDR3, the full variable domain is NAGVMQNPRHLVRRRGQEARLRCSPMKGHSHVYWYRQLPEEGLKFMVYLQKENIIDESGMPKERFSAEFPKEGPSILRIQQVVRGDSAAYFCASSPRQGMNTEAFFGQGTRLTVV.

The V and J genes are TRBV27 and TRBJ1-5; TRBD1 is a possible D gene (6 bases). The CDR3 contains 14 residues. The ends were cut back, 5 bases at V and 4 bases at J, with 12 bases in the middle. CDR1 is MNHEY, CDR2 SMNVEV, per germline (reference sequence). The CDR3 spells CASSATQGNQPQHF. The CDR3 nucleotides read TGTGCCAGCAGTGCAACACAGGGAAATCAGCCCCAGCATTTT.

The gene calls are TRBV7-2 and TRBJ1-5, with 8 bases identical to TRBD1. The CDR3 has 15 amino acids. Germline-derived CDR1 and CDR2 are SGHTA and FQGNSA. Germline trimming cut 1 base from V and 4 bases from J; bases unmatched to any gene: 3. CDR3 sequence reads: CASSLGTGINQPQHF. As DNA, the CDR3 is TGTGCCAGCAGCTTAGGGACAGGGATTAATCAGCCCCAGCATTTT.

The rearrangement links TRBV6-5 to TRBJ1-6, with 8 bases identical to TRBD1. V shed 5 bases, J shed 14 bases, and the junction held 14 bases outside the gene matches. Germline CDR1 and CDR2: MNHEY and SVGAGI. The CDR3 contains 15 residues. CDR3 in amino acids: CASSRRTGLQGTLHF. CDR3 DNA: TGTGCCAGCAGTCGGCGGACAGGGCTTCAGGGAACCCTCCACTTT.